This passage covers 29 T cell receptor beta chains from one sample sequenced in a study of blood T cell repertoires in COVID-19 (TCRdb year 2020). Library preparation employed the immunoSEQ multiplex PCR assay. Not all clones reach the TCRdb copy of this immuneACCESS table, which keeps in-frame sequences only. Checked studies attribute under half of the gap to unresolved V genes and leave the rest unexplained. For this sample the table gives around 300,000 clones, of which approximately 87% were detected only once. Clones ranked in the top ten supply about 5.2% of the sample. The sequenced material came from PBMCs or T cells enriched from blood (not recorded which). These receptors came from a woman in her thirties who had recovered from COVID-19.

V gene TRBV28 combines with J gene TRBJ2-3; tentative D call: TRBD2 (6 bases). Germline lookup yields CDR1 MDHEN and CDR2 SYDVKM. The CDR3 has 16 amino acids. The V end was cut by 5 bases, the J end by 4 bases, with 19 bases between. The CDR3 nucleotides are TGTGCCAGCAGTACCCCTGGCGCGGGGAACGCAGATACGCAGTATTTT. It is translated as CASSTPGAGNADTQYF.

J is TRBJ2-7 and V is TRBV5-1; 7 bases are a match to TRBD1. Germline-derived CDR1 and CDR2 are SGHRS and YFSETQ. The CDR3 sequence is 13 residues long. Unmatched junction bases numbered 4, after V lost 4 bases and J lost 3 bases. For the CDR3, the DNA is TGCGCCAGCAGCCGGGACAGACACTACGAGCAGTACTTC. Translation: CASSRDRHYEQYF. The full variable domain, rest sourced from reference TRBV5-1 and TRBJ2-7, is KAGVTQTPRYLIKTRGQQVTLSCSPISGHRSVSWYQQTPGQGLQFLFEYFSETQRNKGNFPGRFSGRQFSNSRSEMNVSTLELGDSALYLCASSRDRHYEQYFGPGTRLTVT.

V and J are TRBV10-3 and TRBJ1-3; 7 bases line up with TRBD1. The CDR3 spans 16 residues. Looked up from germline, CDR1 is ENHRY and CDR2 is SYGVKD. V shed 4 bases and J 0 bases; nucleotides not matched to a gene: 6. In DNA, the CDR3 is TGTGCCATCAGTGGAGGACAGGCATACTCTGGAAACACCATATATTTT. This sequence encodes CAISGGQAYSGNTIYF.

The rearrangement joins TRBV5-6 to TRBJ2-1, with 10 bases that match TRBD1. The CDR3 runs 14 residues. Per germline, CDR1 SGHDT and CDR2 YYEEEE. Unmatched junction bases numbered 5, after V lost 2 bases and J lost 9 bases. The CDR3 bases are TGTGCCAGCAGCTTCGACAGGGGGCGAGGTGAGCAGTTCTTC. Translation gives CASSFDRGRGEQFF.

V usage is TRBV6-5 and J usage is TRBJ1-6; TRBD1 agrees at 7 bases. In germline, CDR1 is MNHEY, CDR2 SVGAGI. The CDR3 is made up of 13 amino acids. V shed 5 bases, J shed 8 bases, and the junction held 3 bases outside the gene matches. CDR3 protein: CASSTGEYSPLHF. CDR3 nucleotides: TGTGCCAGCAGTACAGGGGAGTATTCACCCCTCCACTTT.

The rearrangement joins TRBV18 to TRBJ1-5, with D tentatively TRBD1 (5 bases). Germline loops: CDR1 KGHSH, CDR2 LQKENI. The CDR3 consists of 14 residues. The V end was cut by 5 bases, the J end by 3 bases, with 11 bases between. The CDR3 spells CASSYDSINQPQHF. CDR3 bases: TGTGCCAGCTCATACGACAGCATCAATCAGCCCCAGCATTTT.

This chain joins TRBV20-1 and TRBJ1-1, with no clear D. Germline V gene sequence: CDR1 DFQATT, CDR2 SNEGSKA (reference sequence). The V and J ends lost 0 bases and 5 bases respectively, with 4 bases between them. The CDR3 is made up of 11 amino acids. The CDR3 nucleotides are TGCAGTGCTAGAGATCGGACTGAAGCTTTCTTT. It translates to CSARDRTEAFF.

Here the CDR3 reads CASRVGENTEAFF. As DNA, the CDR3 is TGTGCCAGCAGAGTAGGAGAGAACACTGAAGCTTTCTTT. The V gene is TRBV2, the J gene TRBJ1-1, with D hard to call. Trimming left V 6 bases short and J 1 base short, with 9 bases between. Germline assignment: CDR1 SNHLY and CDR2 FYNNEI. The CDR3 is made up of 13 amino acids.

This chain connects TRBV12-5 to TRBJ2-7, with TRBD1 matching over 10 bases. CDR1 and CDR2 from the germline V gene are LGHNT and FRNRAP. With V trimmed by 7 bases and J by 3 bases, 6 bases remained unmatched. The CDR3 has 14 amino acids. CDR3 sequence: CASAGDRGIYEQYF. The CDR3 DNA reads TGTGCTAGTGCCGGGGACAGGGGTATCTACGAGCAGTACTTC.

The V gene is TRBV4-2, the J gene TRBJ1-2; no clear D. The V end lost 4 bases, the J end lost 4 bases, and 22 bases lay between the germline ends. This CDR3 has 17 amino acids. Germline V lookup: CDR1 LGHNA, CDR2 YNFKEQ. The chain's CDR3 is CASSRVSEGGLTYGYTF. DNA of the CDR3: TGTGCCAGCAGCCGGGTGAGTGAGGGAGGTCTGACCTATGGCTACACCTTC.

The chain recombines TRBV7-6 with TRBJ1-1; D perhaps matches TRBD1 (5 bases). CDR1 and CDR2 (germline): SGHVS, FNYEAQ. The CDR3 runs 15 residues. V lost 2 bases and J lost 4, with 14 bases in between. The CDR3, as DNA: TGTGCCAGCAGCTTAAGCCTCGAACAGGTCACTGAAGCTTTCTTT. This encodes CASSLSLEQVTEAFF.

CDR3 sequence reads: CASSLGPRGGLYNEQFF. The CDR3 DNA is TGTGCCAGCAGCTTAGGGCCGCGCGGGGGTCTCTACAATGAGCAGTTCTTC. The gene calls are TRBV7-2 and TRBJ2-1, with 7 positions matching TRBD2. This CDR3 spans 17 amino acids. Germline loops: CDR1 SGHTA, CDR2 FQGNSA. V trimming: 1 base; J trimming: 3 bases; junction bases outside the gene matches: 9. Variable domain in full (rest from reference TRBV7-2 and TRBJ2-1): GAGVSQSPSNKVTEKGKDVELRCDPISGHTALYWYRQSLGQGLEFLIYFQGNSAPDKSGLPSDRFSAERTGGSVSTLTIQRTQQEDSAVYLCASSLGPRGGLYNEQFFGPGTRLTVL.

This clone was picked up one time. V gene TRBV5-6 combines with J gene TRBJ2-5; 9 bases are shared with TRBD1. With 5 bases clipped from V and 5 bases from J, the junction kept 10 bases outside the gene matches. This CDR3 has 15 amino acids. The germline CDR1 and CDR2 sequences are SGHDT and YYEEEE. As DNA, the CDR3 is TGTGCCAGCAGTCCGGGACAGGGCTTTGTGGAGACCCAGTACTTC. This encodes CASSPGQGFVETQYF.

This chain uses TRBV10-3 with TRBJ2-5; 8 nucleotides line up with TRBD2. J lost 5 bases, V lost 6 bases, and 11 bases had no gene match. CDR1 is ENHRY and CDR2 is SYGVKD in the germline V gene. CDR3 length: 15 amino acids. The CDR3 nucleotides are TGTGCCATCAGCAGCAACGTAGCGGGAAGGGAGACCCAGTACTTC. The encoded protein is CAISSNVAGRETQYF.

The chain joins TRBV6-1 to TRBJ1-2; no definite D call. CDR1 is MNHNS and CDR2 is SASEGT in the germline V gene. This CDR3 is built from 15 residues. V dropped 2 bases and J dropped 0 bases, with 10 bases sitting between them. The CDR3 DNA is TGTGCCAGCAGTGAACCACGGTCAACTAACTATGGCTACACCTTC. Its protein product is CASSEPRSTNYGYTF.

The chain employs TRBV2 and TRBJ2-7; possibly TRBD1 for D (5 bases). V was pared by 5 bases and J by 5 bases, with 10 bases between. The CDR3 length is 12 residues. CDR1 is SNHLY and CDR2 is FYNNEI in the germline V gene. The CDR3, as DNA: TGTGCCAGCAGTTCAGACAGTAACGAGCAGTACTTC. Protein product: CASSSDSNEQYF.

The chain employs TRBV5-1 and TRBJ2-7; D is possibly TRBD1 (5 bases). Trimming left V 4 bases short and J 5 bases short, with 16 bases between. Germline-derived CDR1 and CDR2 are SGHRS and YFSETQ. The CDR3 has 14 amino acids. The CDR3 DNA follows: TGCGCCAGCAGCCATCAGGGTCGAGATAACGAGCAGTACTTC. This gives the protein CASSHQGRDNEQYF.

CDR3 sequence (DNA): TGTGCCAGCAGCCGGACGGGACTCAGGACAGATACGCAGTATTTT. This translates into CASSRTGLRTDTQYF. The V call is TRBV5-6, the J call TRBJ2-3, with D possibly matching TRBD2 (6 bases). Germline CDR1 is SGHDT and CDR2 is YYEEEE. The length of the CDR3 is 15 residues. Deletions cut 4 bases from V and 3 bases from J, with 15 bases between.

The V and J genes are TRBV4-3 and TRBJ2-3, with TRBD2 matching 10 bases. Germline V gives CDR1 LGHNA, CDR2 YSLEER. This CDR3 region has 16 residues. Trimming took 3 bases from V and 3 from J; bases not matched to a gene: 6. CDR3 nucleotides: TGCGCCAGCAGCCACTTAATAGCGGGGGGTACAGATACGCAGTATTTT. As protein: CASSHLIAGGTDTQYF.

The V call is TRBV28, the J call TRBJ1-4; 8 bases map to TRBD1. The CDR3 loop spans 14 amino acids. V lost 3 bases and J lost 6; bases outside the gene matches: 3. Germline CDR1 MDHEN, CDR2 SYDVKM. CDR3 residues: CASSLTGAYEKLFF. The CDR3 nucleotides read TGTGCCAGCAGTTTGACAGGGGCGTATGAAAAACTGTTTTTT.

The V and J genes are TRBV28 and TRBJ1-5, with D maybe TRBD1 (5 bases). In germline, CDR1 is MDHEN, CDR2 SYDVKM. CDR3 size: 15 residues. The V and J ends lost 8 bases and 5 bases respectively, with 19 bases between them. This CDR3 is CASLRAGFGDQPQHF. As DNA, the CDR3 is TGTGCCAGCTTAAGAGCAGGGTTCGGTGATCAGCCCCAGCATTTT.

The chain uses TRBV2 and TRBJ2-3; 7 bases align to TRBD1. The CDR3 has 16 amino acids. Trimming at V came to 0 bases and at J to 0 bases, leaving 3 bases not matched to a gene. CDR1 is SNHLY, CDR2 FYNNEI, per germline. The CDR3 DNA follows: TGTGCCAGCAGTGAAGCGCTAGGGGGCAGCACAGATACGCAGTATTTT. Its protein product is CASSEALGGSTDTQYF.

The J gene is TRBJ2-5, the V gene TRBV28; D perhaps matches TRBD2 (5 bases). In germline, CDR1 is MDHEN, CDR2 SYDVKM. The V and J ends lost 3 bases and 0 bases respectively, with 11 bases between them. The CDR3 loop spans 15 amino acids. The DNA of the CDR3 is TGTGCCAGCAGTTTCAAAGGGAGTTACCAAGAGACCCAGTACTTC. This encodes CASSFKGSYQETQYF.

The gene calls are TRBV4-1 and TRBJ1-1; D uncertain. V lost 1 base and J 8 bases, leaving 11 bases between the germline ends. The CDR3 spans 13 residues. Per the germline V gene, CDR1 is MGHRA and CDR2 is YSYEKL. CDR3: CASSQALSKEAFF. DNA for the CDR3: TGCGCCAGCAGCCAAGCTCTTAGTAAAGAAGCTTTCTTT.

The chain uses TRBV27 and TRBJ1-2, with TRBD1 identical over 11 bases. The germline CDR1 and CDR2 sequences are MNHEY and SMNVEV (reference sequence). The CDR3 is 17 amino acids. Trimming cost V 6 bases and J 5 bases; bases outside gene matches: 14. As DNA, the CDR3 is TGTGCCAGCAGCTATACCGGGACAGGGGGTGAACTTTATGGCTACACCTTC. Translation gives CASSYTGTGGELYGYTF.

The chain employs TRBV19 and TRBJ2-3, with D perhaps matching TRBD2 (6 bases). V was pared by 7 bases and J by 1 base, with 18 bases between. CDR1 is LNHDA, CDR2 SQIVND, per germline (reference sequence). The CDR3 is 16 residues long. The CDR3 bases are TGTGCCAGTACCCTCGGCGGGGACGCCCGCACAGATACGCAGTATTTT. Its translation is CASTLGGDARTDTQYF.

The chain is built from TRBV6-5 and TRBJ2-1, with a weak D call TRBD1 (5 bases). CDR3 length: 14 amino acids. Germline V lookup: CDR1 MNHEY, CDR2 SVGAGI. V gave up 6 bases and J gave up 7 bases, with 16 bases separating them. The DNA for the CDR3 is TGTGCCAGCAGACGGAGTCAGGGTAGGAATGAGCAGTTCTTC. Encoded protein: CASRRSQGRNEQFF.

The V call is TRBV28, the J call TRBJ2-3; tentative D call: TRBD2 (6 bases). This CDR3 contains 15 residues. The germline V gene encodes CDR1 MDHEN and CDR2 SYDVKM. V lost 2 bases and J 1 base, leaving 10 bases between the germline ends. CDR3 region: CASSLIGGGTDTQYF. The CDR3 DNA sequence: TGTGCCAGCAGTTTAATCGGGGGTGGCACAGATACGCAGTATTTT.

This chain uses TRBV12-3 or TRBV12-4 with TRBJ2-5; 7 bases match TRBD2. The CDR3 length is 13 residues. V lost 3 bases, J lost 9 bases, and 7 bases stayed unmatched. CDR3 in amino acids: CASSFGPGRAQYF. CDR3 nucleotide sequence: TGTGCCAGCAGTTTTGGTCCGGGGAGGGCCCAGTACTTC.